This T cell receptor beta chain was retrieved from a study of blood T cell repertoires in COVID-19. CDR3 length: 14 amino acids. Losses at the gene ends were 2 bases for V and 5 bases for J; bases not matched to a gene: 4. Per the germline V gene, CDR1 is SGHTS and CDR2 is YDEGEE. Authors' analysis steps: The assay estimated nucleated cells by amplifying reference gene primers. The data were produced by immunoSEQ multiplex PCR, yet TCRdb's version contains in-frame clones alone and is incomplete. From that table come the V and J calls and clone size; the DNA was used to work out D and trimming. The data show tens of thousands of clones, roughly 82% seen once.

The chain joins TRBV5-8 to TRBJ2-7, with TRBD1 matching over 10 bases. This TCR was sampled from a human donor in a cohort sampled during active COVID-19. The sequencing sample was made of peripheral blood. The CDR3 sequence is CASSFRDRGHEQYF. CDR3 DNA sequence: TGTGCCAGCAGCTTCCGGGACAGGGGTCACGAGCAGTACTTC.